This T cell receptor (beta chain) comes out of a study of shared clonotypes between healthy human individuals. Profiling relied on immunoSEQ multiplex PCR, and the TCRdb table lists in-frame clones only, not all of them. Of some 2.3 million clones in the sample, just over 90% were seen once. The CDR3 extends over 14 amino acids. Germline V gene data show CDR1 as MDHEN and CDR2 as SYDVKM. Trimming took 5 bases from V and 6 from J, leaving 14 bases between them. The sample consisted of naive CD4+ T cells from PBMCs. Subset defined: CD45RA+ positively selected. J is TRBJ2-1 and V is TRBV28, with D perhaps matching TRBD2 (6 bases). This TCR was recovered from a man in his late teens or twenties in good health. Some clones in this sample may be carry-over from other donors' samples. CDR3 loop: CASSPSGSFNEQFF. The CDR3 DNA reads TGTGCCAGCAGTCCCTCCGGGAGCTTCAATGAGCAGTTCTTC.